Listed here are 23 T cell receptor beta chains from one sample, sequenced in a study of radiation and T cells in renal cell carcinoma. Clones were sequenced by immunoSEQ multiplex PCR, and TCRdb holds only the in-frame ones, with some missing. The sample lists 120,000 to 150,000 clones; roughly nine tenths were seen once. Noted time point: baseline pretreatment blood. Treatment specified: 15 Gy SBRT to primary tumor, nephrectomy 4 weeks later. Material: blood, obtained from a patient whose treatment included radiotherapy and nephrectomy. The receptors stem from a woman in her 70s with renal cell carcinoma.

This sequence joins TRBV28 and TRBJ1-2; D gene uncertain. This CDR3 spans 16 amino acids. Trimming pared 6 bases from V and 2 bases from J, leaving 19 bases between. From germline, CDR1 is MDHEN and CDR2 SYDVKM. CDR3 DNA sequence: TGTGCCAGCAGCGAACGATCGGGGAACACAAACTATGGCTACACCTTC. Residues: CASSERSGNTNYGYTF.

V and J are TRBV4-1 and TRBJ1-2, with a possible D match to TRBD1 (5 bases). This CDR3 contains 14 residues. V gave up 0 bases and J gave up 6 bases, with 11 bases separating them. Germline V gives CDR1 MGHRA, CDR2 YSYEKL. In DNA form, the CDR3 reads TGCGCCAGCAGCCAAGACGCAGGGTTCCATGGCTACACCTTC. Its translation: CASSQDAGFHGYTF.

The CDR3 DNA reads TGTGCCAGCAGTTCCACAACAGGTTTGCGGTGGCAAGAGACCCAGTACTTC. Translated: CASSSTTGLRWQETQYF. The gene calls are TRBV28 and TRBJ2-5, with D perhaps matching TRBD1 (5 bases). CDR1 is MDHEN and CDR2 is SYDVKM in the germline V gene. CDR3 length: 17 residues. Trimming cost V 4 bases and J 2 bases, with 20 bases left between them.

The rearrangement uses TRBV19 and TRBJ2-3; D uncertain. Trimming removed 0 bases at V and 4 bases at J, with 8 bases between. Germline lookup yields CDR1 LNHDA and CDR2 SQIVND (reference sequence). The length of the CDR3 is 14 residues. In DNA form, the CDR3 reads TGTGCCAGTAGTATAGATATAAACCCAGATACGCAGTATTTT. It translates to CASSIDINPDTQYF.

This clone has only one observation. The CDR3 is CASSHSRSPGNEQYF. Written as DNA, the CDR3 is TGTGCCAGCAGCCACTCGAGATCCCCCGGGAACGAGCAGTACTTC. The V and J genes are TRBV6-5 and TRBJ2-7; D is perhaps TRBD2 (5 bases). Trimming stripped 6 bases from V and 5 bases from J, with 20 bases between. Germline V gene lookup returns CDR1 MNHEY and CDR2 SVGAGI. This CDR3 comprises 15 residues.

The chain has TRBV6-5 and TRBJ2-2; 8 nucleotides match TRBD1. This CDR3 has 14 residues. Per germline, CDR1 MNHEY and CDR2 SVGAGI. V was pared by 6 bases and J by 5 bases, with 5 bases of the junction left unmatched. For the CDR3, the DNA is TGTGCCAGCAGACCAGGGGGCGCGACCGGGGAGCTGTTTTTT. The encoded protein is CASRPGGATGELFF.

V gene TRBV18 combines with J gene TRBJ2-7; D gene uncertain. V was clipped by 2 bases and J by 5 bases, with 7 bases between them. This CDR3 spans 12 amino acids. Germline lookup yields CDR1 KGHSH and CDR2 LQKENI. CDR3 bases: TGTGCCAGCTCACCAAAGGGTAACGAGCAGTACTTC. Its translation: CASSPKGNEQYF.

The rearrangement links TRBV9 to TRBJ1-3; D uncertain. The V end lost 1 base, the J end lost 2 bases, and 13 bases lay between the germline ends. This CDR3 spans 16 amino acids. Germline CDR1 is SGDLS and CDR2 is YYNGEE. The CDR3 sequence: CASSVQWTTTGNTIYF. The DNA for the CDR3 is TGTGCCAGCAGCGTACAATGGACGACTACTGGAAACACCATATATTTT.

This sequence joins TRBV7-9 and TRBJ2-7; D call uncertain. Germline lookup yields CDR1 SEHNR and CDR2 FQNEAQ (reference sequence). The V and J ends lost 1 base and 6 bases respectively, with 10 bases between them. CDR3 length equals 13 residues. Here the CDR3 reads CASSLGGWGEQYF. In DNA, the CDR3 is TGTGCCAGCAGCTTAGGCGGATGGGGCGAGCAGTACTTC.

This chain uses TRBV5-5 with TRBJ1-4; 7 bases line up with TRBD1. V was clipped by 3 bases and J by 4 bases; unmatched bases: 9. The length of the CDR3 is 16 residues. Germline CDR1 reads SGHKS; CDR2 reads YYEKEE (reference sequence). The CDR3 nucleotides read TGTGCCAGCAGCTCGCCCGGGACAGCTATTAATGAAAAACTGTTTTTT. Amino acid sequence: CASSSPGTAINEKLFF.

Concerning this clone itself: The junction departs from germline at one end; a sequencing error may be responsible. This chain joins TRBV7-3 and TRBJ2-7; 13 nucleotides agree with TRBD2. Per germline, CDR1 SGHTA and CDR2 FQGTGA. CDR3 length: 13 residues. CDR3 loop: CASSPTSGGQISF. The CDR3 nucleotides read TGTGCCAGCAGCCCGACTAGCGGGGGGCAAATAAGCTTC.

The V call is TRBV18, the J call TRBJ1-4, with D tentatively TRBD1 (6 bases). Germline V lookup: CDR1 KGHSH, CDR2 LQKENI. Trimming pared 3 bases from V and 5 bases from J, leaving 10 bases between. The CDR3 runs to 14 residues. For the CDR3, the DNA is TGTGCCAGCTCACCGGGGAGGGGGAATGAAAAACTGTTTTTT. Its protein product is CASSPGRGNEKLFF.

The chain couples TRBV7-8 to TRBJ1-1; 11 positions agree with TRBD1. Looked up from germline, CDR1 is SGHVS and CDR2 is FQNEAQ. This CDR3 contains 13 residues. With V trimmed by 6 bases and J by 5 bases, 2 bases remained unmatched. CDR3 in amino acids: CASRGQGATEAFF. CDR3 DNA: TGTGCCAGCAGAGGACAGGGGGCGACTGAAGCTTTCTTT.

The J gene is TRBJ2-2, the V gene TRBV5-1; TRBD1 matches 9 bases. The CDR3 is made up of 16 amino acids. Trimming took 8 bases from V and 0 from J; bases not matched to a gene: 8. Germline V gene sequence: CDR1 SGHRS, CDR2 YFSETQ. CDR3 nucleotides: TGCGCCAGTTCTACACAGGGGGCCGCGAACACCGGGGAGCTGTTTTTT. Encoded protein: CASSTQGAANTGELFF. The complete variable domain, with remaining parts taken from reference TRBV5-1 and TRBJ2-2, reads KAGVTQTPRYLIKTRGQQVTLSCSPISGHRSVSWYQQTPGQGLQFLFEYFSETQRNKGNFPGRFSGRQFSNSRSEMNVSTLELGDSALYLCASSTQGAANTGELFFGEGSRLTVL.

The chain employs TRBV19 and TRBJ2-5, with 7 bases fitting TRBD2. Germline lookup yields CDR1 LNHDA and CDR2 SQIVND (reference sequence). CDR3 length: 13 amino acids. The ends lost 5 bases at V and 1 base at J; junction bases unmatched: 1. The CDR3 DNA follows: TGTGCCAGTAGTGGACTAGTCCAAGAGACCCAGTACTTC. This codes for CASSGLVQETQYF. The whole variable domain, filled in from reference TRBV19 and TRBJ2-5, reads DGGITQSPKYLFRKEGQNVTLSCEQNLNHDAMYWYRQDPGQGLRLIYYSQIVNDFQKGDIAEGYSVSREKKESFPLTVTSAQKNPTAFYLCASSGLVQETQYFGPGTRLLVL.

The V gene is TRBV19, the J gene TRBJ2-7; D remains ambiguous. This CDR3 is built from 13 residues. The germline V and J ends were trimmed by 6 bases and 7 bases, with 16 bases remaining between them. Germline values: CDR1 LNHDA, CDR2 SQIVND (reference sequence). The CDR3 loop reads CASSQAMLVEQYF. Written as DNA, the CDR3 is TGTGCCAGTAGCCAGGCCATGCTAGTTGAGCAGTACTTC. Supplemented by reference TRBV19 and TRBJ2-7, the full variable domain reads DGGITQSPKYLFRKEGQNVTLSCEQNLNHDAMYWYRQDPGQGLRLIYYSQIVNDFQKGDIAEGYSVSREKKESFPLTVTSAQKNPTAFYLCASSQAMLVEQYFGPGTRLTVT.

The chain has TRBV27 and TRBJ2-7, with TRBD1 matching over 8 bases. Unmatched junction bases numbered 9, after V lost 11 bases and J lost 3 bases. Germline V CDR1 and CDR2: MNHEY, SMNVEV (reference sequence). This CDR3 region has 13 residues. In DNA form, the CDR3 reads TGTGCCGCTGGACAGGGCCGTTTCTACGAGCAGTACTTC. Protein product: CAAGQGRFYEQYF.

The rearrangement links TRBV2 to TRBJ1-1; D is uncertain. Germline CDR1 SNHLY, CDR2 FYNNEI. The CDR3 runs 13 residues. V lost 7 bases to trimming and J lost 1 base, with 10 bases between them. In DNA, the CDR3 is TGTGCCAGCACCCTCCGGGGGAACACTGAAGCTTTCTTT. Translation gives CASTLRGNTEAFF.

The rearrangement links TRBV5-1 to TRBJ2-7, with a weak D call TRBD1 (5 bases). V was shortened by 0 bases and J by 6 bases, with 10 bases between the two germline ends. The CDR3 covers 13 residues. Germline V gene sequence: CDR1 SGHRS, CDR2 YFSETQ. CDR3 DNA sequence: TGCGCCAGCAGCTTGGCCGGTGGGGCCGAGCAGTACTTC. This gives the protein CASSLAGGAEQYF.

The chain employs TRBV25-1 and TRBJ2-5, with TRBD2 identical over 10 bases. Germline loops: CDR1 MGHDK, CDR2 SYGVNS. The V segment lost 3 bases and the J segment 5 bases; nucleotides outside the gene matches: 9. CDR3 length: 16 residues. CDR3 sequence (DNA): TGTGCCAGCAGTGATCCCAGCGGGGGGGAATGGGAGACCCAGTACTTC. Protein sequence: CASSDPSGGEWETQYF.

Turning to this clone: At one end, the junction sequence differs from germline, possibly due to a read error. The chain uses TRBV7-7 and TRBJ2-1, with a weak D call TRBD2 (6 bases). This CDR3 is built from 13 residues. Germline V gene lookup returns CDR1 SSHAT and CDR2 FNYEAQ (reference sequence). CDR3 sequence reads: CASSSRELAEQFF. The CDR3 bases are TGTGCTAGCAGCTCCCGGGAGCTAGCGGAGCAGTTCTTC.

The gene calls are TRBV30 and TRBJ1-1, with a tentative D call TRBD1 (5 bases). The CDR3 sequence is 15 residues long. V was shortened by 2 bases and J by 1 base, with 14 bases between the two germline ends. Per the germline V gene, CDR1 is GTSNPN and CDR2 is SVGIG (reference sequence). This CDR3 is CAWSTQYRKNTEAFF. The CDR3 nucleotides are TGTGCCTGGAGTACTCAGTACAGGAAGAACACTGAAGCTTTCTTT.

The gene calls are TRBV7-9 and TRBJ2-7; D gene unclear. The CDR3 spans 11 residues. The ends were cut back, 8 bases at V and 7 bases at J, with 12 bases in the middle. The germline V gene encodes CDR1 SEHNR and CDR2 FQNEAQ (reference sequence). The CDR3 DNA sequence: TGTGCCAGCGGATTAACCCGGGAGCAGTACTTC. This sequence encodes CASGLTREQYF.